This TCR beta chain appears in the sequencing data of a study of regulatory T cells in long-lasting Graves disease. The CDR3 consists of 15 residues. Between the trimmed V and J ends, which lost 0 bases and 4 bases, there was a span of 11 bases. Germline V lookup: CDR1 SGHRS, CDR2 YFSETQ. The time point was: newly diagnosed GD, antithyroid drugs for less than 3 months. Researchers made the TCR library from RNA that was extracted from PBMCs. iRepertoire HTBI primers and Arm-PCR of CDR3 regions built TCR beta libraries. TCRdb reprocessed the multiplex PCR reads via MiXCR and lists one record per CDR3 protein. The data contain 420,000 or so distinct CDR3 sequences, 15% to 20% of them singletons. This clonotype was recorded at least ten times. These records were also assigned to another study, of T cells in Graves' hyperthyroidism and ophthalmopathy. That paper states: First-round RT-PCR targeting the TCR CDR3 was performed with the HTBI primer set.

The clonotype originates from a young woman with Graves disease. The V and J genes are TRBV5-1 and TRBJ2-1; possibly TRBD1 or TRBD2 for D (5 bases each). The sample here was peripheral blood mononuclear cells (PBMCs), taken at new diagnosis, from a patient treated with antithyroid drugs. This CDR3 is CASSLATGPYNEQFF. CDR3 nucleotide sequence: TGCGCCAGCAGCTTGGCGACGGGGCCTTACAATGAGCAGTTCTTC.